One sample yielded the 28 T cell receptor beta chains listed below, sequenced in a study of early T cells in non-severe SARS-CoV-2 infection. TCRdb recomputed calls from the 5' RACE reads with MiXCR, one row per CDR3 protein. The sample shows fewer than 40,000 distinct CDR3 sequences, approximately 5.6% of them seen only once. Specimen: whole blood. The receptor set was obtained from an adult who was a healthcare worker with PCR-confirmed SARS-CoV-2 infection or an uninfected control (not recorded which).

This clonotype was observed at least ten times. The J gene is TRBJ2-2, the V gene TRBV2, with D possibly matching TRBD1 (5 bases). Looked up from germline, CDR1 is SNHLY and CDR2 is FYNNEI. V was shortened by 6 bases and J by 1 base, with 12 bases between the two germline ends. The CDR3 spans 15 residues. CDR3 in amino acids: CASRHRSLNTGELFF. CDR3 nucleotides: TGTGCCAGCAGACACAGGTCGTTGAACACCGGGGAGCTGTTTTTT.

This clonotype was seen at least ten times. The chain is built from TRBV5-1 and TRBJ2-3; 7 nucleotides agree with TRBD2. The V gene end was trimmed by 4 bases and the J gene end by 6 bases; junction bases not matched to a gene: 8. The CDR3 length is 14 residues. Germline V gene data show CDR1 as SGHRS and CDR2 as YFSETQ. The CDR3 loop is CASSREGTSDTQYF. CDR3 sequence (DNA): TGCGCCAGCAGCAGGGAGGGGACTTCTGATACGCAGTATTTT.

This clonotype has ten or more counts. This chain connects TRBV19 to TRBJ1-5, with D uncertain. CDR3 size: 15 residues. From germline, CDR1 is LNHDA and CDR2 SQIVND (reference sequence). Trimming cost V 7 bases and J 4 bases, with 17 bases left between them. The CDR3 DNA follows: TGTGCCAGTAAGGTGGCGGGTCTTGCTAATCAGCCCCAGCATTTT. The encoded protein is CASKVAGLANQPQHF.

This sequence joins TRBV10-1 and TRBJ2-2; 10 bases match TRBD2. CDR3 length equals 16 residues. Trimming took 3 bases from V and 1 from J; bases not matched to a gene: 2. Germline lookup yields CDR1 WNHNN and CDR2 SYGVQD (reference sequence). The CDR3 here is CASSEQREGNTGELFF. In DNA form, the CDR3 reads TGCGCCAGCAGTGAACAGCGGGAGGGGAACACCGGGGAGCTGTTTTTT.

Judged by abundance, this clonotype is medium-sized. The chain couples TRBV28 to TRBJ1-1, with D possibly TRBD1 on 6 matching bases. This CDR3 spans 15 amino acids. Trimming pared 6 bases from V and 0 bases from J, leaving 14 bases between. CDR1 and CDR2 from the germline V gene are MDHEN and SYDVKM. The CDR3 DNA is TGTGCCAGCAGCAGACAGGTTCCTATGAACACTGAAGCTTTCTTT. This sequence encodes CASSRQVPMNTEAFF.

This clonotype was seen ten or more times. The chain couples TRBV4-2 to TRBJ2-3; weak D call: TRBD2 (6 bases). CDR1 and CDR2 from the germline V gene are LGHNA and YNFKEQ. The V gene lost 2 bases and the J gene lost 0 bases, with 12 bases spanning the gap. This CDR3 has 16 amino acids. CDR3 DNA sequence: TGTGCCAGCAGCCAAATAGCGGAAACTAGCACAGATACGCAGTATTTT. Protein sequence: CASSQIAETSTDTQYF.

This clonotype was observed many times. The V and J genes are TRBV5-4 and TRBJ2-1; TRBD2 agrees at 8 bases. CDR3 length: 17 amino acids. V lost 3 bases to trimming and J lost 3 bases; unmatched junction nucleotides: 11. CDR1 is SGHNT, CDR2 YYREEE, per germline (reference sequence). The CDR3 nucleotides read TGTGCCAGCAGCTGGGATACGATGACTAGCGACTACAATGAGCAGTTCTTC. It yields the protein CASSWDTMTSDYNEQFF.

Many counts were recorded for this clonotype. The V and J genes are TRBV29-1 and TRBJ2-1, with a possible D match to TRBD2 (6 bases). Germline V gives CDR1 SQVTM, CDR2 ANQGSEA. The V and J ends lost 7 bases and 4 bases respectively, with 11 bases between them. The CDR3 has 12 amino acids. CDR3 amino acids: CSAQGLYNEQFF. As DNA, the CDR3 is TGCAGCGCCCAGGGACTTTACAATGAGCAGTTCTTC.

This clonotype has a handful of counts. Its ends do not fully match the called genes, so a read error is possible. This chain links TRBV6-2 or TRBV6-3 with TRBJ1-1, with a possible D match to TRBD1 (5 bases). Germline V gene sequence: CDR1 MNHEY, CDR2 SVGEGT. The CDR3 is 15 amino acids. Written as DNA, the CDR3 is TGTGCCAGCAGTTACTCGATTTCAGGGAACCCTGAAGCTTTCTTT. Translated, it gives CASSYSISGNPEAFF.

In this sample, this clonotype turned up many times. This chain links TRBV7-2 with TRBJ2-7, with D tentatively TRBD2 (6 bases). Trimming removed 4 bases from V and 2 bases from J, with 12 bases in between. In germline, CDR1 is SGHTA, CDR2 FQGNSA. The CDR3 runs 14 residues. For the CDR3, the DNA is TGTGCCAGCAGCTCCGCGGGACCCGCCTACGAGCAGTACTTC. Its translation is CASSSAGPAYEQYF. Complete variable domain (other parts from reference TRBV7-2 and TRBJ2-7): GAGVSQSPSNKVTEKGKDVELRCDPISGHTALYWYRQSLGQGLEFLIYFQGNSAPDKSGLPSDRFSAERTGGSVSTLTIQRTQQEDSAVYLCASSSAGPAYEQYFGPGTRLTVT.

The chain uses TRBV28 and TRBJ2-7; 12 positions agree with TRBD2. With V trimmed by 6 bases and J by 7 bases, 7 bases remained unmatched. Germline assignment: CDR1 MDHEN and CDR2 SYDVKM. The CDR3 loop spans 14 amino acids. CDR3 coding DNA: TGTGCCAGCAGCCAACCTAGCGGGAGGGATGAGCAGTACTTC. It encodes CASSQPSGRDEQYF.

Many counts were recorded for this clonotype. This sequence joins TRBV7-2 and TRBJ1-5; D gene ambiguous. The length of the CDR3 is 15 residues. Trimming stripped 5 bases from V and 7 bases from J, with 18 bases between. Germline V gene sequence: CDR1 SGHTA, CDR2 FQGNSA. The CDR3 DNA follows: TGTGCCAGCAGCCTTCGGTTTAACCAAGGGCAGCCCCAGCATTTT. This codes for CASSLRFNQGQPQHF. Full variable domain (remainder filled in from reference TRBV7-2 and TRBJ1-5): GAGVSQSPSNKVTEKGKDVELRCDPISGHTALYWYRQSLGQGLEFLIYFQGNSAPDKSGLPSDRFSAERTGGSVSTLTIQRTQQEDSAVYLCASSLRFNQGQPQHFGDGTRLSIL.

This clonotype was observed at least ten times. This rearrangement joins TRBV18 to TRBJ1-5; D might be TRBD1 (6 bases). Germline V gene lookup returns CDR1 KGHSH and CDR2 LQKENI. Trimming took off 3 bases at V and 9 bases at J, with 9 bases between the two ends. There are 12 residues in the CDR3. The CDR3 loop is CASSPGQGPQHF. CDR3 nucleotide sequence: TGTGCCAGCTCACCGGGACAAGGGCCCCAGCATTTT.

This rearrangement joins TRBV7-3 to TRBJ1-1, with D possibly TRBD1 on 5 matching bases. The CDR3 runs 13 residues. V lost 2 bases to trimming and J lost 5 bases, with 9 bases between them. CDR1 and CDR2 (germline): SGHTA, FQGTGA. The CDR3 DNA reads as TGTGCCAGCAGCTTAGGGGCGCGGACTGAAGCTTTCTTT. Translation gives CASSLGARTEAFF. The variable domain in full, with the rest retrieved from reference TRBV7-3 and TRBJ1-1, is GAGVSQTPSNKVTEKGKYVELRCDPISGHTALYWYRQSLGQGPEFLIYFQGTGAADDSGLPNDRFFAVRPEGSVSTLKIQRTERGDSAVYLCASSLGARTEAFFGQGTRLTVV.

This clonotype was seen repeatedly, ten times or more. The chain carries TRBV20-1 and TRBJ2-3; D not resolved. The CDR3 is 13 amino acids. Trimming left V 1 base short and J 4 bases short, with 9 bases between. The V gene's germline CDR1 is DFQATT and CDR2 SNEGSKA (reference sequence). The CDR3 loop is CSARGLGPDTQYF. The CDR3 coding sequence is TGCAGTGCTAGAGGACTTGGGCCAGATACGCAGTATTTT.

This clonotype was seen many times. V and J are TRBV7-2 and TRBJ1-3; the D is unclear. Deletions cut 2 bases from V and 1 base from J, with 6 bases between. CDR3 size: 14 residues. CDR1 is SGHTA and CDR2 is FQGNSA in the germline V gene. The CDR3 spells CASSLHRSGNTIYF. The DNA for the CDR3 is TGTGCCAGCAGCTTACACCGATCTGGAAACACCATATATTTT.

V gene TRBV6-2 or TRBV6-3 combines with J gene TRBJ2-7; 8 positions agree with TRBD2. CDR1 MNHEY and CDR2 SVGEGT come from the germline V gene. CDR3 length: 14 residues. Trimming cost V 2 bases and J 1 base; bases outside gene matches: 1. The CDR3 coding sequence is TGTGCCAGCAGTTACCTAGCGGGTTCCTACGAGCAGTACTTC. This codes for CASSYLAGSYEQYF.

This clonotype is labeled medium-sized. The chain links TRBV19 to TRBJ1-4; D unclear. The germline CDR1 and CDR2 sequences are LNHDA and SQIVND (reference sequence). The CDR3 runs to 13 residues. V lost 8 bases and J lost 5, with 12 bases in between. CDR3 coding DNA: TGTGCCAGTTTGAGGACGGCGAATGAAAAACTGTTTTTT. This codes for CASLRTANEKLFF.

This clonotype was detected many times. The chain uses TRBV6-1 and TRBJ2-7, with TRBD2 identical over 7 bases. This CDR3 is 13 amino acids long. Germline-derived CDR1 and CDR2 are MNHNS and SASEGT. The trim removed 7 bases at V and 2 bases at J, leaving 5 bases unmatched. The CDR3 loop is CASTGLVTYEQYF. The CDR3 coding sequence is TGTGCCAGCACAGGACTAGTCACCTACGAGCAGTACTTC.

This clonotype has at least ten counts. CDR3 loop: CASKWEGRGNSPLHF. The CDR3 DNA is TGTGCCAGCAAGTGGGAGGGCAGAGGAAATTCACCCCTCCACTTT. The chain is built from TRBV6-6 and TRBJ1-6; D remains unclear. V was clipped by 7 bases and J by 7 bases, with 17 bases between them. The CDR3 runs 15 residues. Germline V gene lookup returns CDR1 MNHNY and CDR2 SVGAGI (reference sequence).

This clonotype was picked up many times. The J gene is TRBJ1-1, the V gene TRBV18; D remains ambiguous. Looked up from germline, CDR1 is KGHSH and CDR2 is LQKENI. With 3 bases removed from V and 0 bases from J, the gap between germline ends came to 8 bases. The CDR3 loop spans 14 amino acids. CDR3 residues: CASSPSVLNTEAFF. In DNA, the CDR3 is TGTGCCAGCTCACCGTCAGTGTTGAACACTGAAGCTTTCTTT.

There are many counts of this clonotype. V and J are TRBV11-2 and TRBJ1-6, with D maybe TRBD1 (6 bases). Trimming cost V 3 bases and J 10 bases, with 13 bases left between them. The CDR3 spans 14 residues. Germline lookup yields CDR1 SGHAT and CDR2 FQNNGV. CDR3: CASSFRGAGSPLHF. The CDR3 coding sequence is TGTGCCAGCAGCTTCCGGGGGGCCGGGTCACCCCTCCACTTT. The full variable domain, completed using reference TRBV11-2 and TRBJ1-6, is EAGVAQSPRYKIIEKRQSVAFWCNPISGHATLYWYQQILGQGPKLLIQFQNNGVVDDSQLPKDRFSAERLKGVDSTLKIQPAKLEDSAVYLCASSFRGAGSPLHFGNGTRLTVT.

This clonotype has a count of ten or more. This chain links TRBV12-3 or TRBV12-4 with TRBJ2-7, with D possibly matching TRBD2 (5 bases). Trimming pared 8 bases from V and 1 base from J, leaving 18 bases between. This CDR3 has 15 amino acids. The CDR3 coding sequence is TGTGCCAGCTCGGGCGGGCGCCAGGCATCCTACGAGCAGTACTTC. The encoded protein is CASSGGRQASYEQYF.

This clonotype has at least ten counts. The chain recombines TRBV20-1 with TRBJ2-1; 7 nucleotides match TRBD2. Germline V lookup: CDR1 DFQATT, CDR2 SNEGSKA (reference sequence). The V segment lost 5 bases and the J segment 3 bases; nucleotides outside the gene matches: 19. CDR3 length: 18 residues. Here the CDR3 reads CSASKGTTPVADYNEQFF. Written as DNA, the CDR3 is TGCAGTGCTTCAAAAGGGACTACCCCAGTAGCGGACTACAATGAGCAGTTCTTC.

This clonotype was detected ten times or more. The chain links TRBV7-6 to TRBJ2-3, with no clear D. V was cut by 0 bases and J by 0 bases, with 13 bases left in between. Germline CDR1 SGHVS, CDR2 FNYEAQ. The CDR3 is 17 amino acids. The CDR3 here is CASSLAGSVLSTDTQYF. DNA of the CDR3: TGTGCCAGCAGCTTAGCGGGATCGGTCCTTAGCACAGATACGCAGTATTTT.

The CDR3 DNA is TGTGCCAGCAGCTTAGGTGGCGGGAGTGGGGACATTCAGTACTTC. It is translated as CASSLGGGSGDIQYF. The V and J genes are TRBV7-6 and TRBJ2-4; 7 bases are shared with TRBD2. Trimming at V came to 1 base and at J to 8 bases, leaving 8 bases not matched to a gene. CDR3 length: 15 residues. Per germline, CDR1 SGHVS and CDR2 FNYEAQ.

The chain links TRBV6-4 to TRBJ2-1; the match to TRBD1 covers 7 bases. The germline CDR1 and CDR2 sequences are MRHNA and SNTAGT. V was pared by 5 bases and J by 2 bases, with 3 bases of the junction left unmatched. The CDR3 loop spans 14 amino acids. CDR3 protein: CASSLGGPYNEQFF. As DNA, the CDR3 is TGTGCCAGCAGTCTAGGGGGCCCCTACAATGAGCAGTTCTTC.

On this clonotype itself: The junction and the germline gene differ at one end; a read error may be behind it. The J gene is TRBJ2-6, the V gene TRBV18; D gene ambiguous. The CDR3 runs 13 residues. Germline V gives CDR1 KGHSH, CDR2 LQKENI. The CDR3 reads CASSPSGANVLTF. CDR3 in DNA: TGTGCCAGTTCACCATCCGGGGCCAACGTCCTGACTTTC. The full variable domain, rest sourced from reference TRBV18 and TRBJ2-6, is NAGVMQNPRHLVRRRGQEARLRCSPMKGHSHVYWYRQLPEEGLKFMVYLQKENIIDESGMPKERFSAEFPKEGPSILRIQQVVRGDSAAYFCASSPSGANVLTFGAGSRLTVL.